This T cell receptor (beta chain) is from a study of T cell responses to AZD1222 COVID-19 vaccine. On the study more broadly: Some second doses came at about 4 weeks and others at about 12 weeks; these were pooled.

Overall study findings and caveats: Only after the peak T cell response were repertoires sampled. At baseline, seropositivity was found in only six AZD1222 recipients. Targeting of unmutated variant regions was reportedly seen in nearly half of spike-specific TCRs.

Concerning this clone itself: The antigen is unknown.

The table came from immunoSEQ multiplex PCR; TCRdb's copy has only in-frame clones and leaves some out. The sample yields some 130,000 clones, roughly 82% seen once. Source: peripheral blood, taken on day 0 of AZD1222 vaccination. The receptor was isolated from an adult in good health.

DNA of the CDR3: TGTGCCAGCAGTTTCAACCCGAGGGGTGTTTATTCACCCCTCCACTTT. Translated: CASSFNPRGVYSPLHF. The rearrangement uses TRBV6-6 and TRBJ1-6; D is perhaps TRBD1 (5 bases). The CDR3 is 16 amino acids. CDR1 is MNHNY, CDR2 SVGAGI, per germline (reference sequence). Trimming stripped 4 bases from V and 8 bases from J, with 18 bases between.